A single sample is the source of the 29 T cell receptor beta chains below, sequenced in a study of T cells in Graves' hyperthyroidism and ophthalmopathy. The investigators amplified TCR beta CDR3 regions from RNA transcripts. With the HTBI primer set, the TCR CDR3 went through a first round of RT-PCR. TCRdb reanalysed the multiplex PCR reads using MiXCR and keeps one entry per CDR3 protein. The sample carries 350,000 to 500,000 distinct CDR3 sequences, roughly an eighth recorded once. What was sequenced was blood. The source is a woman aged 18-29 years with Graves' hyperthyroidism.

A few counts support this clonotype. DNA for the CDR3: TGCAGCGTTGTCCGGGGCGGCACTGAAGCTTTCTTT. As protein: CSVVRGGTEAFF. This chain uses TRBV29-1 with TRBJ1-1, with D perhaps matching TRBD1 (5 bases). Trimming took 4 bases from V and 4 from J, leaving 10 bases between them. This CDR3 is built from 12 residues. In germline, CDR1 is SQVTM, CDR2 ANQGSEA.

Remarks on this clonotype: A much larger clone sits a single nucleotide away, making a read error possible. The gene calls are TRBV13 and TRBJ2-7; 7 nucleotides agree with TRBD1. Germline V gives CDR1 PRHDT, CDR2 FYEKMQ (reference sequence). CDR3 length: 17 amino acids. CDR3 sequence: CVSSSRQRQGPSYEQYF. CDR3 bases: TGTGTCAGCAGCTCGAGACAAAGACAGGGCCCCTCCTACGAGCAGTACTTC. Variable domain in full (rest from reference TRBV13 and TRBJ2-7): AAGVIQSPRHLIKEKRETATLKCYPIPRHDTVYWYQQGPGQDPQFLISFYEKMQSDKGSIPDRFSAQQFSDYHSELNMSSLELGDSALYFCVSSSRQRQGPSYEQYFGPGTRLTVT.

This clonotype appeared a few times. The chain combines TRBV6-6 with TRBJ1-2; 7 nucleotides match TRBD1. This CDR3 is 13 amino acids long. V shed 2 bases and J 5 bases; nucleotides not matched to a gene: 2. Per germline, CDR1 MNHNY and CDR2 SVGAGI (reference sequence). CDR3 in amino acids: CASSYRGLYGYTF. The DNA for the CDR3 is TGTGCCAGCAGTTACAGGGGGCTTTATGGCTACACCTTC.

The V and J genes are TRBV10-2 and TRBJ2-7, with a tentative D call TRBD1 (6 bases). V was shortened by 5 bases and J by 0 bases, with 14 bases between the two germline ends. The CDR3 runs 15 residues. Germline V gene sequence: CDR1 WSHSY, CDR2 SAAADI. CDR3 nucleotides: TGCGCCAGCAGTCTCAACAGGGCCTACTCCTACGAGCAGTACTTC. It encodes CASSLNRAYSYEQYF.

The CDR3 nucleotides read TGTGCCAGCAGCTTGAGAACCATTGACTATGGCTACACCTTC. It is translated as CASSLRTIDYGYTF. The chain has TRBV7-2 and TRBJ1-2; D ambiguous. Germline V gene sequence: CDR1 SGHTA, CDR2 FQGNSA. This CDR3 is 14 amino acids long. V was shortened by 3 bases and J by 3 bases, with 11 bases between the two germline ends.

This chain uses TRBV4-1 with TRBJ1-4; no firm D call. CDR3 length: 13 amino acids. Trimming took 0 bases from V and 5 from J, leaving 4 bases between them. The germline CDR1 and CDR2 sequences are MGHRA and YSYEKL. The CDR3 DNA reads as TGCGCCAGCAGCCAAGATCGGAATGAAAAACTGTTTTTT. Translated: CASSQDRNEKLFF.

This clonotype has a handful of counts. The V call is TRBV5-5, the J call TRBJ2-2, with D hard to call. Germline V gives CDR1 SGHKS, CDR2 YYEKEE (reference sequence). V gave up 2 bases and J gave up 6 bases, with 14 bases separating them. The CDR3 spans 15 residues. The CDR3, as DNA: TGTGCCAGCAGCTTTCTGGTTGGGCAGTCCGGGGAGCTGTTTTTT. Translated: CASSFLVGQSGELFF.

This clonotype occurred a few times. At one boundary the junction diverges from the germline segment, which might be a read error. This chain joins TRBV20-1 and TRBJ2-3, with D tentatively TRBD2 (5 bases). Germline CDR1 DFQATT, CDR2 SNEGSKA (reference sequence). CDR3 length equals 15 residues. DNA for the CDR3: TGCAGTGCTAGAGATCGCGTGGGGAGCACAGATACGCGGTATTTT. Translation gives CSARDRVGSTDTRYF.

In the case of this clonotype: Being one base from a much bigger clone, this may be a read error. The chain combines TRBV18 with TRBJ1-2; D gene ambiguous. V was trimmed by 0 bases and J by 2 bases, leaving 7 bases between them. This CDR3 comprises 14 residues. Germline CDR1 is KGHSH and CDR2 is LQKENI. The CDR3 here is CASSPPVENYGYTF. The CDR3 nucleotides are TGTGCCAGCTCACCACCGGTCGAAAACTATGGCTACACCTTC. The full variable domain, in which reference TRBV18 and TRBJ1-2 provide the parts outside the CDR3, is NAGVMQNPRHLVRRRGQEARLRCSPMKGHSHVYWYRQLPEEGLKFMVYLQKENIIDESGMPKERFSAEFPKEGPSILRIQQVVRGDSAAYFCASSPPVENYGYTFGSGTRLTVV.

In regard to this clonotype: A much larger clone differs by one base, so this may be a read error. The chain couples TRBV11-1 to TRBJ1-1; D is unresolved. CDR1 and CDR2 (germline): SGHAT, FQDESV (reference sequence). CDR3 length: 16 residues. Trimming took off 4 bases at V and 1 base at J, with 16 bases between the two ends. The CDR3 sequence is CASSSGTEVSNTEAFF. The DNA of the CDR3 is TGTGCCAGCAGCTCCGGCACAGAGGTTTCGAACACTGAAGCTTTCTTT.

A remark on this clonotype: This sequence may be a read error, since a much larger clone differs from it by one base. The chain uses TRBV6-1 and TRBJ2-3, with 9 bases aligning to TRBD2. Germline V gene sequence: CDR1 MNHNS, CDR2 SASEGT. There are 14 residues in the CDR3. The CDR3 loop reads CASSRLADTDSQYF. The CDR3 DNA reads TGTGCCAGCAGCCGACTAGCGGACACAGATTCGCAGTATTTT.

This clonotype was observed at least ten times. The CDR3 DNA reads TGTGCCAGCAGTGAAGCTGGGTGGGGCTACACCTTC. Protein sequence: CASSEAGWGYTF. The chain is built from TRBV2 and TRBJ1-2; D gene unclear. The CDR3 is made up of 12 amino acids. Germline V gene sequence: CDR1 SNHLY, CDR2 FYNNEI. Between the trimmed V and J ends, which lost 0 bases and 8 bases, there was a span of 7 bases.

CDR3 in DNA: TGTGCCAGCAGCAGCTTACAGGGAGAAGCCATATATTTT. It translates to CASSSLQGEAIYF. The chain couples TRBV3-1 to TRBJ1-3; perhaps TRBD1 as D (6 bases). CDR1 and CDR2 (germline): LGHDT, YNNKEL (reference sequence). The CDR3 covers 13 residues. Trimming took 5 bases from V and 11 from J, leaving 16 bases between them.

The chain carries TRBV4-3 and TRBJ1-1, with D possibly matching TRBD1 (5 bases). This CDR3 has 15 residues. Germline V gene sequence: CDR1 LGHNA, CDR2 YSLEER. Trimming removed 1 base from V and 3 bases from J, with 12 bases in between. The CDR3 loop reads CASSQGMGRDTEAFF. CDR3 nucleotide sequence: TGCGCCAGCAGCCAAGGGATGGGCAGGGACACTGAAGCTTTCTTT.

This clonotype turned up a few times. The conserved phenylalanine or tryptophan normally closing the CDR3 is absent here, so this likely arose from a read error. V usage is TRBV30 and J usage is TRBJ1-1, with D unresolved. The CDR3 is 13 amino acids. Trimming took off 0 bases at V and 2 bases at J, with 7 bases between the two ends. Germline CDR1 and CDR2: GTSNPN and SVGIG (reference sequence). CDR3 in amino acids: CAWSVLENTEAFL. CDR3 coding DNA: TGTGCCTGGAGTGTACTGGAAAACACTGAAGCTTTCCTT.

Ten or more counts support this clonotype. The chain is built from TRBV11-2 and TRBJ2-7, with D hard to call. The CDR3 spans 13 residues. Germline V lookup: CDR1 SGHAT, CDR2 FQNNGV. V was trimmed by 4 bases and J by 4 bases, leaving 11 bases between them. CDR3 coding DNA: TGTGCCAGCAGCTCTGTCCTGACTTACGAGCAGTACTTC. Translation: CASSSVLTYEQYF. Filled out from reference TRBV11-2 and TRBJ2-7, the complete variable domain reads EAGVAQSPRYKIIEKRQSVAFWCNPISGHATLYWYQQILGQGPKLLIQFQNNGVVDDSQLPKDRFSAERLKGVDSTLKIQPAKLEDSAVYLCASSSVLTYEQYFGPGTRLTVT.

This clonotype was detected a few times. This chain links TRBV7-9 with TRBJ2-7; 8 positions agree with TRBD1. This CDR3 is built from 15 residues. Looked up from germline, CDR1 is SEHNR and CDR2 is FQNEAQ (reference sequence). V lost 5 bases and J lost 1; bases outside the gene matches: 7. The CDR3 DNA reads TGTGCCAGCAGCCCCAGACAGGGGCTGTCCTACGAGCAGTACTTC. Translating gives CASSPRQGLSYEQYF.

Details on this clonotype: This sequence may be a read error, since a much larger clone differs from it by one base. This chain links TRBV28 with TRBJ2-1; TRBD2 aligns across 7 bases. CDR1 and CDR2 (germline): MDHEN, SYDVKM. The CDR3 has 14 residues. The trim removed 5 bases at V and 5 bases at J, leaving 6 bases unmatched. The CDR3 region has the DNA TGTGCCAGCAGTGTGTCTAGCGGTAACAATGAGCAGTTCTTC. Amino acids: CASSVSSGNNEQFF. Drawing the rest from reference TRBV28 and TRBJ2-1, the complete variable domain is DVKVTQSSRYLVKRTGEKVFLECVQDMDHENMFWYRQDPGLGLRLIYFSYDVKMKEKGDIPEGYSVSREKKERFSLILESASTNQTSMYLCASSVSSGNNEQFFGPGTRLTVL.

This clonotype was counted at least ten times. The chain couples TRBV7-9 to TRBJ2-1, with 13 positions matching TRBD2. V lost 5 bases and J lost 5; bases outside the gene matches: 9. This CDR3 is 17 amino acids long. Per the germline V gene, CDR1 is SEHNR and CDR2 is FQNEAQ (reference sequence). CDR3 amino acids: CASSPLLAGGLDNEQFF. CDR3 in DNA: TGTGCCAGCAGCCCGTTACTAGCGGGAGGGTTAGACAATGAGCAGTTCTTC. The full variable domain, with the rest looked up from reference TRBV7-9 and TRBJ2-1, is DTGVSQNPRHKITKRGQNVTFRCDPISEHNRLYWYRQTLGQGPEFLTYFQNEAQLEKSRLLSDRFSAERPKGSFSTLEIQRTEQGDSAMYLCASSPLLAGGLDNEQFFGPGTRLTVL.

This clonotype has a count of ten or more. The chain combines TRBV19 with TRBJ2-1; tentatively, D is TRBD2 (6 bases). Deletions cut 1 base from V and 0 bases from J, with 16 bases between. The CDR3 is 18 amino acids. The germline CDR1 and CDR2 sequences are LNHDA and SQIVND (reference sequence). The CDR3 loop is CASSIGPGGFRSYNEQFF. In nucleotides, the CDR3 is TGTGCCAGTAGTATAGGCCCCGGGGGATTCCGCTCCTACAATGAGCAGTTCTTC.

This clonotype was observed at least ten times. The chain joins TRBV29-1 to TRBJ2-3; D tentatively reads TRBD1 or TRBD2 (5 bases each). From germline, CDR1 is SQVTM and CDR2 ANQGSEA. V was pared by 2 bases and J by 1 base, with 10 bases between. This CDR3 is built from 14 residues. CDR3 sequence (DNA): TGCAGCGTTGAAAGAGGGGTTGGCACAGATACGCAGTATTTT. It translates to CSVERGVGTDTQYF.

This clonotype has ten or more counts. The chain couples TRBV20-1 to TRBJ2-7; D is unresolved. V was pared by 6 bases and J by 0 bases, with 12 bases between. Germline CDR1 is DFQATT and CDR2 is SNEGSKA (reference sequence). CDR3 length: 13 amino acids. The CDR3 loop is CSARHRSSYEQYF. Written as DNA, the CDR3 is TGCAGTGCCAGACACCGGAGCTCCTACGAGCAGTACTTC.

The chain uses TRBV29-1 and TRBJ1-2, with TRBD1 as a possible D gene (5 bases). Between the trimmed V and J ends, which lost 5 bases and 1 base, there was a span of 11 bases. Germline CDR1 is SQVTM and CDR2 is ANQGSEA. This CDR3 region has 13 residues. CDR3 in DNA: TGCAGCGTTCCTGTTCAGGGTAACTATGGCTACACCTTC. Its protein product is CSVPVQGNYGYTF.

This clonotype is a singleton in its sample. The chain has TRBV6-2 or TRBV6-3 and TRBJ2-1, with 14 positions matching TRBD2. Germline CDR1 reads MNHEY; CDR2 reads SVGEGT. The CDR3 covers 17 residues. With V trimmed by 2 bases and J by 6 bases, 6 bases remained unmatched. DNA for the CDR3: TGTGCCAGCAGTTACCTTGGGACTAGCGGGAGAAGCAATGAGCAGTTCTTC. Protein: CASSYLGTSGRSNEQFF.

Ten or more counts support this clonotype. The V and J genes are TRBV6-1 and TRBJ1-1; D is unresolved. Trimming removed 7 bases at V and 6 bases at J, with 15 bases between. The germline CDR1 and CDR2 sequences are MNHNS and SASEGT. The CDR3 is 13 amino acids. The CDR3: CASTLGHSAEAFF. The DNA of the CDR3 is TGTGCCAGCACCCTAGGGCATAGCGCTGAAGCTTTCTTT.

The chain carries TRBV7-3 and TRBJ1-1, with no clear D. The CDR3 length is 14 residues. Germline V gene sequence: CDR1 SGHTA, CDR2 FQGTGA. V lost 5 bases, J lost 5 bases, and 15 bases lay in between. CDR3 DNA sequence: TGTGCCAGCAGCAAAAGGGCCGGGGTGACTGAAGCTTTCTTT. Its protein product is CASSKRAGVTEAFF.

This clonotype was seen a handful of times. V gene TRBV11-2 combines with J gene TRBJ1-4; 7 bases are a match to TRBD1. Germline trimming cut 4 bases from V and 2 bases from J; bases unmatched to any gene: 7. The V gene's germline CDR1 is SGHAT and CDR2 FQNNGV. The CDR3 loop spans 16 amino acids. The DNA of the CDR3 is TGTGCCAGCAGCTCCACCGACAGGGCGACTAATGAAAAACTGTTTTTT. This sequence encodes CASSSTDRATNEKLFF.

This clonotype was seen just once. This chain connects TRBV19 to TRBJ2-2, with TRBD1 identical over 7 bases. Germline CDR1 is LNHDA and CDR2 is SQIVND (reference sequence). The V segment lost 6 bases and the J segment 0 bases; nucleotides outside the gene matches: 7. The CDR3 extends over 16 amino acids. CDR3 in DNA: TGTGCCAGTAGCTTAGACAGGGCAGCGAACACCGGGGAGCTGTTTTTT. It encodes CASSLDRAANTGELFF.

Of note for this clonotype: The final CDR3 position lacks the conserved phenylalanine or tryptophan, pointing to a likely read error. The chain couples TRBV27 to TRBJ2-1, with TRBD1 identical over 9 bases. This CDR3 region has 17 residues. V shed 3 bases and J 2 bases; nucleotides not matched to a gene: 8. In germline, CDR1 is MNHEY, CDR2 SMNVEV (reference sequence). The CDR3 DNA reads as TGTGCCAGCAGTTTCAGTTTCCGGGACAGGGCCTACAATGAGCAGTTCCTC. The encoded protein is CASSFSFRDRAYNEQFL.